This is a list of T cell receptor beta chains from one sample in a study of blood T cell repertoires in COVID-19. Generated by immunoSEQ multiplex PCR, the TCRdb table keeps only in-frame clones and is missing some. In the table there are approximately 31,000 clones, roughly nine tenths of which are singletons. The sequenced sample consisted of peripheral blood. Receptors were obtained from a woman of 80 years or more with active or convalescent COVID-19. The CDR3 runs from the conserved cysteine through the conserved F or W. D genes are given only for firm matches. The size entry is marked missing in some rows and otherwise reads once, few, many or a size class.

-,TRBV5-1,-,TRBJ2-1,CASMRRGPYNEQFF,TGCGCCAGCATGCGGCGGGGGCCCTACAATGAGCAGTTCTTC
-,TRBV3-1/TRBV3-2,-,TRBJ1-1,CASSYRWEETEAFF,TGTGCCAGCAGCTACAGATGGGAGGAGACTGAAGCTTTCTTT
-,TRBV10-1,-,TRBJ2-7,CASKEQGLGF,TGCGCCAGCAAGGAACAGGGCCTTGGATTC
-,TRBV10-3,-,TRBJ2-5,CAISDRAGAQETQYF,TGTGCCATCAGTGATCGGGCGGGGGCGCAAGAGACCCAGTACTTC
TRBD1,TRBV5-8,once,TRBJ1-3,CASSYTGGSGNTIYF,TGTGCCAGCAGCTACACAGGGGGCTCTGGAAACACCATATATTTT
-,TRBV5-1,once,TRBJ1-1,CASSLADGRTEAFF,TGCGCCAGCAGTCTTGCGGACGGGAGAACTGAAGCTTTCTTT
-,TRBV29-1,-,TRBJ1-4,CSVGFGEKLFF,TGCAGCGTCGGGTTTGGGGAAAAACTGTTTTTT
-,TRBV24-1,-,TRBJ1-2,CATSDDLKPGHLRAPYYGYTF,TGTGCCACCAGCGATGATCTGAAACCGGGACACTTACGTGCGCCCTACTATGGCTACACCTTC
TRBD1,TRBV23-1,-,TRBJ2-7,CASSPRQGNGVVYEQYF,TGCGCCAGCAGTCCGCGACAGGGAAACGGTGTAGTGTACGAGCAGTACTTC
-,TRBV18,-,TRBJ1-1,CASSHGQKGVNTEAFF,TGTGCCAGCTCTCACGGACAAAAGGGGGTGAACACTGAAGCTTTCTTT
TRBD1,TRBV11-2,-,TRBJ1-1,CASVDRGVTEAFF,TGTGCCAGCGTCGACAGGGGAGTTACTGAAGCTTTCTTT
TRBD1,TRBV18,once,TRBJ1-1,CASSPDRGSWNTEAFF,TGTGCCAGCTCCCCGGACAGGGGGTCTTGGAACACTGAAGCTTTCTTT
-,TRBV3-1/TRBV3-2,-,TRBJ2-3,CASSPRTPSTDTQYF,TGTGCCAGCAGCCCCCGGACTCCTAGCACAGATACGCAGTATTTT
-,TRBV11-2,once,TRBJ1-3,CASSSRVSGNTIYF,TGTGCCAGCAGCTCTCGGGTCTCTGGAAACACCATATATTTT
TRBD1,TRBV18,-,TRBJ1-2,CASSEGQIYGYTF,TGTGCCAGCTCAGAGGGACAGATCTATGGCTACACCTTC
TRBD1,TRBV6-2/TRBV6-3,-,TRBJ2-2,CASSYGATGASTGELFF,TGTGCCAGCAGTTACGGGGCTACAGGGGCCAGCACCGGGGAGCTGTTTTTT
TRBD2,TRBV5-4,-,TRBJ2-3,CASSPAGTSGPTDTQYF,TGTGCCAGCAGCCCAGCCGGGACTAGCGGCCCCACAGATACGCAGTATTTT
-,TRBV7-9,once,TRBJ2-6,CASSLGVRTKTGANVLTF,TGTGCCAGCAGCTTAGGTGTGAGAACCAAGACTGGGGCCAACGTCCTGACTTTC
-,TRBV5-1,-,TRBJ1-3,CASSLTGRGSGNTIYF,TGCGCCAGCAGCTTAACAGGGAGGGGCTCTGGAAACACCATATATTTT
-,TRBV5-1,-,TRBJ2-1,CASSKESSYNEQFF,TGCGCCAGCAGCAAGGAGAGTTCCTACAATGAGCAGTTCTTC
-,TRBV5-1,-,TRBJ1-1,CASSLRQMNTEAFF,TGCGCCAGCAGCCTAAGACAGATGAACACTGAAGCTTTCTTT
TRBD2,TRBV10-1,-,TRBJ2-7,CASSEGLAGPYEQYF,TGCGCCAGCAGTGAGGGACTAGCTGGTCCCTACGAGCAGTACTTC
-,TRBV3-1/TRBV3-2,once,TRBJ1-2,CASSQDLDSRYTF,TGTGCCAGCAGCCAAGACTTGGACAGTCGCTACACCTTC
-,TRBV9,-,TRBJ2-1,CASSVGLYGWDWSSYNEQFF,TGTGCCAGCAGCGTAGGTCTCTACGGGTGGGACTGGAGCTCCTACAATGAGCAGTTCTTC
-,TRBV5-4,-,TRBJ2-1,CASSLTGLRGEQFF,TGTGCCAGCAGCCTGACCGGGTTGCGGGGTGAGCAGTTCTTC
-,TRBV15,-,TRBJ1-4,CATRKDSREKLFF,TGTGCCACCCGGAAGGACAGTCGTGAAAAACTGTTTTTT
-,TRBV6-5,-,TRBJ2-2,CASNYRDTGELFF,TGTGCCAGCAACTACAGGGACACCGGGGAGCTGTTTTTT
TRBD2,TRBV5-6,-,TRBJ2-2,CASSSGGSAGELFF,TGTGCCAGCAGCTCGGGGGGATCGGCCGGGGAGCTGTTTTTT
-,TRBV21-1,few,TRBJ2-5,CASSKVTGKQETQYF,TGTGCCAGCAGCAAAGTTACGGGGAAACAAGAGACCCAGTACTTC
-,TRBV9,-,TRBJ1-2,CASSPVGGFGYTF,TGTGCCAGCAGCCCGGTCGGGGGGTTTGGCTACACCTTC
-,TRBV10-1,-,TRBJ2-7,CASSESVVGAYYEQYF,TGCGCCAGCAGTGAGTCGGTAGTGGGAGCTTACTACGAGCAGTACTTC
-,TRBV6-6,-,TRBJ1-3,CASCYEGVSGNTIYF,TGTGCCAGCTGTTACGAGGGGGTCTCTGGAAACACCATATATTTT
-,TRBV5-1,-,TRBJ2-7,CASSLFHGAYEQYF,TGCGCCAGCAGCTTGTTTCACGGTGCCTACGAGCAGTACTTC
-,TRBV2,once,TRBJ1-5,CASSVNSNQPQHF,TGTGCCAGCAGTGTAAATAGCAATCAGCCCCAGCATTTT
TRBD1,TRBV3-1/TRBV3-2,-,TRBJ1-6,CASSQDLGTASYNSPLHF,TGTGCCAGCAGCCAAGATCTCGGGACAGCCTCCTATAATTCACCCCTCCACTTT
TRBD2,TRBV19,-,TRBJ2-2,CASKRGPNTGELFF,TGTGCCAGTAAGCGGGGGCCGAACACCGGGGAGCTGTTTTTT
TRBD2,TRBV10-3,-,TRBJ2-1,CAIRQTSGSYNEQFF,TGTGCCATCAGGCAGACTAGCGGAAGTTACAATGAGCAGTTCTTC
TRBD1,TRBV6-6,-,TRBJ1-2,CASRRQGAGYGYTF,TGTGCCAGCAGGCGACAGGGGGCGGGCTATGGCTACACCTTC
TRBD2,TRBV5-4,-,TRBJ2-3,CASSPRVAGGTDTQYF,TGTGCCAGCAGCCCCCGGGTAGCGGGGGGCACAGATACGCAGTATTTT
-,TRBV21-1,-,TRBJ1-6,CASSKTGPGNSPLHF,TGTGCCAGCAGCAAAACGGGTCCGGGGAATTCACCCCTCCACTTT
TRBD2,TRBV2,once,TRBJ2-3,CASRRTGLDGTDTQYF,TGTGCCAGCAGACGCACGGGACTAGATGGCACAGATACGCAGTATTTT
-,TRBV2,-,TRBJ2-2,CASSGDRYTGELFF,TGTGCCAGCAGTGGTGACAGGTACACCGGGGAGCTGTTTTTT
TRBD1,TRBV28,few,TRBJ1-3,CASNDRAGNTIYF,TGTGCCAGCAACGACAGGGCTGGAAACACCATATATTTT
-,TRBV14,-,TRBJ1-1,CASSQDRTPEAFF,TGTGCCAGCAGCCAGGATCGGACACCTGAAGCTTTCTTT
-,TRBV6-5,-,TRBJ1-2,CASSYGGVYSGYTF,TGTGCCAGCAGTTACGGGGGCGTGTATTCTGGCTACACCTTC
-,TRBV4-1,-,TRBJ2-3,CASSPDLGTDTQYF,TGCGCCAGCAGCCCCGACTTGGGCACAGATACGCAGTATTTT
-,TRBV18,-,TRBJ1-6,CASSPGSGDSPLHF,TGTGCCAGCTCACCGGGGAGCGGAGATTCACCCCTCCACTTT
-,TRBV2,-,TRBJ1-4,CASRVGGAKIQKLFF,TGTGCCAGCAGGGTCGGTGGGGCCAAGATTCAAAAACTGTTTTTT
-,TRBV29-1,once,TRBJ2-3,CSVDLSTDTQYF,TGCAGCGTTGACCTAAGCACAGATACGCAGTATTTT
-,TRBV1,-,TRBJ1-3,CTSSQDGGVSGNTIYF,TGCACCAGCAGCCAAGATGGCGGGGTCTCTGGAAACACCATATATTTT